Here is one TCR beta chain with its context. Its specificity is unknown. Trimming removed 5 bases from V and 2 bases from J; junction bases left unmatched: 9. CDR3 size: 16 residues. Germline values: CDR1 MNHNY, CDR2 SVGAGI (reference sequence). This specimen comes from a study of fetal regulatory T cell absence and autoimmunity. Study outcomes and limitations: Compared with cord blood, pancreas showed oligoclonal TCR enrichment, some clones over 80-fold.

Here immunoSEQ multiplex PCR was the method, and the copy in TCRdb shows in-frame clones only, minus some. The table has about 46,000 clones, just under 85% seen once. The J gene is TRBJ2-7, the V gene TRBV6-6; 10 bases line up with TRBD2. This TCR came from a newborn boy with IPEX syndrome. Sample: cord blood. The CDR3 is CASSRKTSGRAYEQYF. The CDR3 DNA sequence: TGTGCCAGCAGTCGGAAGACGAGCGGGAGGGCCTACGAGCAGTACTTC.